What follows describes a single T cell receptor beta chain. Its matching antigen is unknown. This sample was taken from a study of cytomegalovirus exposure and HLA in healthy donors. Amplification used 60 Vbeta primers and 13 Jbeta primers. Produced via immunoSEQ multiplex PCR; TCRdb's table is partial and in-frame only. The sample consists of about 170,000 clones, 70% to 80% of them appearing once. Whole-study results and caveats: With DRB1 most and HLA-C fewest, TCR association rates differed between HLA loci in a later analysis.

The CDR3 loop spans 15 amino acids. CDR1 and CDR2 from the germline V gene are SGDLS and YYNGEE. Trimming removed 4 bases at V and 2 bases at J, with 16 bases between. The receptor comes from a female donor in good health and CMV-seronegative. V gene TRBV9 combines with J gene TRBJ2-7, with D maybe TRBD2 (6 bases). The sample comprised PBMCs. The DNA of the CDR3 is TGTGCCAGCAGCAGCGGGCTAGGGCCGCCCTACGAGCAGTACTTC. Translated: CASSSGLGPPYEQYF.